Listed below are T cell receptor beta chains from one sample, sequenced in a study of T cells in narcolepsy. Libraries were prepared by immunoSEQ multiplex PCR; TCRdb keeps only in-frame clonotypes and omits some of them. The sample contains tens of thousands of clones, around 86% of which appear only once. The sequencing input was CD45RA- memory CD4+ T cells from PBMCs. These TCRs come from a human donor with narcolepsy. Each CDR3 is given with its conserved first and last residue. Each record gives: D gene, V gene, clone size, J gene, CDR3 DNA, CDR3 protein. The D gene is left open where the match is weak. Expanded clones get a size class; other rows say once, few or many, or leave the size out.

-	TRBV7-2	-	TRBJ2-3	TGTGCCAGCAGCCTATTTGGACCTTCCATGACGCAGTATTTT	CASSLFGPSMTQYF
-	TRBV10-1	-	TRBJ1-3	TGCGCCAGCAGGGGACCAGGGCCCTCTGGAAACACCATATATTTT	CASRGPGPSGNTIYF
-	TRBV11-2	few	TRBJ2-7	TGTGCCAGCAGCTTAGAGACAGCCTACGAGCAGTACTTC	CASSLETAYEQYF
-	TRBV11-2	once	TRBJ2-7	TGTGCCAGCAGCCCGTCGGCCGGGCCGCAGTACTTC	CASSPSAGPQYF
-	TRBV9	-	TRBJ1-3	TGTGCCAGCCACCCCGGTTTTGGGGACACCATATATTTT	CASHPGFGDTIYF
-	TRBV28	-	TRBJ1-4	TGTGCCAGCAGTGCCGCGGGTTCTACTAATGAAAAACTGTTTTTT	CASSAAGSTNEKLFF
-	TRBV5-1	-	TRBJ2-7	TGCGCCAGCAGCTTGGGAGAGGCCGAGCAGTACTTC	CASSLGEAEQYF
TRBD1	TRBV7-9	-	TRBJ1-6	TGTGCCAGCAGCTCAAATCAGGGGGTGAATTCACCCCTCCACTTT	CASSSNQGVNSPLHF
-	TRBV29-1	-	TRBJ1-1	TGCAGCGGCGGGGGGATGAACACTGAAGCTTTCTTT	CSGGGMNTEAFF
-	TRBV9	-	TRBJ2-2	TGTGCCAGCAGCGCACCGTCAGTAACCGGGGAGCTGTTTTTT	CASSAPSVTGELFF
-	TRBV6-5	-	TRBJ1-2	TGTGCCAGCAGCCCACAGGGCTATGGCTACACCTTC	CASSPQGYGYTF
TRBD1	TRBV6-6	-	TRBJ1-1	TGTGCCAGCAGCAGCCTCGGACAGGGGACTGAAGCTTTCTTT	CASSSLGQGTEAFF
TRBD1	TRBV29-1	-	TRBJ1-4	TGCAGCGTTGAAACAGGGACAGCGAGCTTTTTT	CSVETGTASFF
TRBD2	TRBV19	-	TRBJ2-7	TGTGCCAGTAGTACCGGGACTAGCGGGGACCGCTACGAGCAGTACTTC	CASSTGTSGDRYEQYF
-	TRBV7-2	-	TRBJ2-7	TGTGCCAGCAGCCCTCAGCTGGGGCAGTCCTACGAGCAGTACTTC	CASSPQLGQSYEQYF
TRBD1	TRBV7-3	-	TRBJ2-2	TGTGCCAGCAGCCGGTCGACAGGGGGAAGCACCGGGGAGCTGTTTTTT	CASSRSTGGSTGELFF
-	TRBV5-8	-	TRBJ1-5	TGTGCCAGCAGCTTGGGAGTGGGACAGCCCCAGCATTTT	CASSLGVGQPQHF
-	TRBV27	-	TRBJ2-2	TGTGCCAGCAGAGGGGGAGGGTACACCGGGGAGCTGTTTTTT	CASRGGGYTGELFF
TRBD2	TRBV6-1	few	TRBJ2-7	TGTGCCAGCTTTAAACCCGGGGGGGGCGAGCAGTACTTC	CASFKPGGGEQYF
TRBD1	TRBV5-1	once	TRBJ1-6	TGCGCCAGCAGCTGGGGGGCCGGGACAGGGAATCTAAATTCACCCCTCCACTTT	CASSWGAGTGNLNSPLHF
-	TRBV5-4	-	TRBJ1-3	TGTGCCAGCAGCTTGCGTAGTGAACTCTCTGGAAACACCATATATTTT	CASSLRSELSGNTIYF
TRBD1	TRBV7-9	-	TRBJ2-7	TGTGCCAGCAGCCCACATCGGACAGGGAGCTACGAGCAGTACTTC	CASSPHRTGSYEQYF
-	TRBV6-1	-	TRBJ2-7	TGTGCCAGCCGACTCGGACAGAGCCTTGCCTACGAGCAGTACTTC	CASRLGQSLAYEQYF
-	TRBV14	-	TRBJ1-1	TGTGCCAGCAGCCAAGTGGGGGCTCTGGTGAACACTGAAGCTTTCTTT	CASSQVGALVNTEAFF
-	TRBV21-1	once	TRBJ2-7	TGTGCCAGCAGCAAACGTCCTAGTGGAATCCCGCAGTACTTC	CASSKRPSGIPQYF
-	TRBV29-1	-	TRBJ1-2	TGCAGCGTTGCAGGAGCCGACCCATATGGCTACACCTTC	CSVAGADPYGYTF
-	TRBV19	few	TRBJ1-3	TGTGCCAGTAGTTCCCAAGGGGTCTCTGGAAACACCATATATTTT	CASSSQGVSGNTIYF
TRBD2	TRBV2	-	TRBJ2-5	TGTGCCAGCAGCCGAACCGGACTAGCGGGAGGACTCGGGGGTCAAGAGACCCAGTACTTC	CASSRTGLAGGLGGQETQYF
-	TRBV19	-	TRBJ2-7	TGTGCCAGTAGCCCGGACGGATACTACGAGCAGTACTTC	CASSPDGYYEQYF
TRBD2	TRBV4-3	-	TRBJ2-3	TGCGCCAGCAGCCAAGACCCGGGGGGGGACACAGATACGCAGTATTTT	CASSQDPGGDTDTQYF
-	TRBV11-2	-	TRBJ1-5	TGTGCCAGCAGCTTAGGCCGCAATCAGCCCCAGCATTTT	CASSLGRNQPQHF